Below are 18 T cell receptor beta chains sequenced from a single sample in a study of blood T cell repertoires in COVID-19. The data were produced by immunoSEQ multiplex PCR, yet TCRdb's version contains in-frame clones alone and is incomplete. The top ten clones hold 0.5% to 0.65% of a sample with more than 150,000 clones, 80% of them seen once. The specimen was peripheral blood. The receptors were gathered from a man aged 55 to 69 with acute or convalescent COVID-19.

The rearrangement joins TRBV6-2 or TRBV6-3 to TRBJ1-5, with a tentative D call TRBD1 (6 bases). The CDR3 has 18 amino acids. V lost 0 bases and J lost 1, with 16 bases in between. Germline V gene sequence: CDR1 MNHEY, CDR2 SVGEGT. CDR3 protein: CASSYSLGGAASNQPQHF. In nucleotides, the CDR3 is TGTGCCAGCAGTTACTCCTTGGGGGGGGCCGCGAGCAATCAGCCCCAGCATTTT.

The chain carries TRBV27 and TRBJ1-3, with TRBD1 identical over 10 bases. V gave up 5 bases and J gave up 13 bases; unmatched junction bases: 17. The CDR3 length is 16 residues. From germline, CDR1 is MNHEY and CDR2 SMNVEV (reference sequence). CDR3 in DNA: TGTGCCAGCAGTACGGAAACCGGGACAGGGGAGGACAGGATATATTTT. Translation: CASSTETGTGEDRIYF.

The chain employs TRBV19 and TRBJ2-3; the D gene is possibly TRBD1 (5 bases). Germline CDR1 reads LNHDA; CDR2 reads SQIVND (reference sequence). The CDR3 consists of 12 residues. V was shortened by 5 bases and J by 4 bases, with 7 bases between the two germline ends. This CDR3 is CASSQGPDTQYF. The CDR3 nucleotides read TGTGCCAGTAGTCAGGGCCCAGATACGCAGTATTTT. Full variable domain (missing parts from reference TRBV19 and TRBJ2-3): DGGITQSPKYLFRKEGQNVTLSCEQNLNHDAMYWYRQDPGQGLRLIYYSQIVNDFQKGDIAEGYSVSREKKESFPLTVTSAQKNPTAFYLCASSQGPDTQYFGPGTRLTVL.

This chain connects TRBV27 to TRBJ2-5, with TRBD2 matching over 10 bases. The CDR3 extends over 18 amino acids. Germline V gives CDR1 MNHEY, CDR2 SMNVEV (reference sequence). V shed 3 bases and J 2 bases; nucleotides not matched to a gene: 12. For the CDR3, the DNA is TGTGCCAGCAGTTTCACGGCTAGCGGGAGAAGTGGACAAGAGACCCAGTACTTC. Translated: CASSFTASGRSGQETQYF.

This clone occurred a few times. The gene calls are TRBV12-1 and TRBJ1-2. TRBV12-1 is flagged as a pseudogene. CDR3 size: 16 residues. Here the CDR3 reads CASSFAWGEPLYGYTF. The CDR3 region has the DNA TGTGCCAGCAGCTTTGCTTGGGGGGAACCTCTTTATGGCTACACCTTC.

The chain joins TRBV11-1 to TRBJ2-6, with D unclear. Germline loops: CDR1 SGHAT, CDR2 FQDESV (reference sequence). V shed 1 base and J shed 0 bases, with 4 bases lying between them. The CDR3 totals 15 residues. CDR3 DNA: TGTGCCAGCAGCTTAGTTTACTCTGGGGCCAACGTCCTGACTTTC. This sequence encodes CASSLVYSGANVLTF.

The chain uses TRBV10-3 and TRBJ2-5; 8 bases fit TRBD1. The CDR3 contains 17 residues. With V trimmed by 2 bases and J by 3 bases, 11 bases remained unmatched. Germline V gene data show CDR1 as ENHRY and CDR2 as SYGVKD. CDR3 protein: CAISESDRGDKEETQYF. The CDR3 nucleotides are TGTGCCATCAGTGAGAGTGACAGGGGAGATAAAGAAGAGACCCAGTACTTC.

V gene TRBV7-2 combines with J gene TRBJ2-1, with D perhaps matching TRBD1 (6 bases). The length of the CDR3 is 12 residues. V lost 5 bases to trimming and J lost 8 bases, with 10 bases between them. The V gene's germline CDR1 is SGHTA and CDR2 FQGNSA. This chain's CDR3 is CASSLRGDEQFF. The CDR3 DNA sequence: TGTGCCAGCAGCCTCAGGGGTGATGAGCAGTTCTTC.

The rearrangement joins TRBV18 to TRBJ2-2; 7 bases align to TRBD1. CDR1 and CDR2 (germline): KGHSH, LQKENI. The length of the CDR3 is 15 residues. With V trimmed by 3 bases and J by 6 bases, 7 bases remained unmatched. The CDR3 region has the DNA TGTGCCAGCTCACCGGGACAGCTTTGGGCCGGGGAGCTGTTTTTT. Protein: CASSPGQLWAGELFF.

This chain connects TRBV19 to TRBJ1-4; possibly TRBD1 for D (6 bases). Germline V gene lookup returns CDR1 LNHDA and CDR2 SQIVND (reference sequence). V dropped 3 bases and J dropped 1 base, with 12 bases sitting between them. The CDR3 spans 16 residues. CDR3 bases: TGTGCCAGTAGTATCGGACAGCGCGGAACTAATGAAAAACTGTTTTTT. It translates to CASSIGQRGTNEKLFF.

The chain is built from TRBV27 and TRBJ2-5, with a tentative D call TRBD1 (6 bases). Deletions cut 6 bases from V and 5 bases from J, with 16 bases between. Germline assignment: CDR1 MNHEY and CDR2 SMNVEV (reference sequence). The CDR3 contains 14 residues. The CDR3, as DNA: TGTGCCAGCAGGCTCAGGGGATGGGGGGAGACCCAGTACTTC. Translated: CASRLRGWGETQYF.

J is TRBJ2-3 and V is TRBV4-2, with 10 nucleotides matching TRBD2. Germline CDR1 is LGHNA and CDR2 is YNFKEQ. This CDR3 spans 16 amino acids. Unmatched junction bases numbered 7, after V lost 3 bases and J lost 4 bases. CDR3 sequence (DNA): TGTGCCAGCAGCCAGCACGTAGCGGGGGGCTCAGATACGCAGTATTTT. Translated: CASSQHVAGGSDTQYF.

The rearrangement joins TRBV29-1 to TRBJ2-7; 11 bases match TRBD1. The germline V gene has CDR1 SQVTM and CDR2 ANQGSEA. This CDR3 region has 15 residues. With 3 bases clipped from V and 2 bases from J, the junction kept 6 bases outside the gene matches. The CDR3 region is CSVDGTGGNTYEQYF. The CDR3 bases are TGCAGCGTTGACGGGACAGGGGGGAATACCTACGAGCAGTACTTC.

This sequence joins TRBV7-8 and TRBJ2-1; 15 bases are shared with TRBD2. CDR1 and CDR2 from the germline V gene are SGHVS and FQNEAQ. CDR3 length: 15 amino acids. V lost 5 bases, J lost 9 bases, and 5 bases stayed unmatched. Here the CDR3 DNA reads TGTGCCAGCAGCCGAGGACTAGCGGGAGGGGGTGAGCAGTTCTTC. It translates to CASSRGLAGGGEQFF.

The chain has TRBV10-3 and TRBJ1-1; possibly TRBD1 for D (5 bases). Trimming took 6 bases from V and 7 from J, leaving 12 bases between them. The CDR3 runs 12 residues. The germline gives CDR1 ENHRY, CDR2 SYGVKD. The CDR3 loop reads CAISPRGSEAFF. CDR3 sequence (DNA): TGTGCCATCAGCCCCCGGGGGAGTGAAGCTTTCTTT.

In DNA, the CDR3 is TGTGCCAGTAGTCCTTCGACAGGGATGGAGTATGGCTACACCTTC. Translated, it gives CASSPSTGMEYGYTF. This chain joins TRBV19 and TRBJ1-2; the match to TRBD1 covers 7 bases. In germline, CDR1 is LNHDA, CDR2 SQIVND (reference sequence). The CDR3 extends over 15 amino acids. V lost 5 bases and J lost 5; bases outside the gene matches: 11.

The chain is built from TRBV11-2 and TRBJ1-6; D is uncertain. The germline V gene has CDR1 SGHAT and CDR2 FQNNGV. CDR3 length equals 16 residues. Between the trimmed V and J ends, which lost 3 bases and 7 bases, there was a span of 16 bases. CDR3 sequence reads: CASSFSGGRGNSPLHF. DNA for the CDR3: TGTGCCAGCAGCTTTAGCGGCGGACGGGGAAATTCACCCCTCCACTTT.

The CDR3 region has the DNA TGTGCCAGCAGCCACGGACAGCCCACTATTAACTATGGCTACACCTTC. Translated, it gives CASSHGQPTINYGYTF. The chain joins TRBV6-2 or TRBV6-3 to TRBJ1-2; possibly TRBD1 for D (6 bases). Between the trimmed V and J ends, which lost 6 bases and 1 base, there was a span of 18 bases. The germline CDR1 and CDR2 sequences are MNHEY and SVGEGT. The CDR3 length is 16 residues.